This TCR beta chain originates from a study of OX40 agonist ivuxolimab in advanced cancers. Study-level points and caveats: The CD4+ and CD8+ T cells in the blood had expanded clonally by week 6 at 0.1 to 3.0 mg/kg.

As for this clone: What it binds is not known.

Some clones are missing from TCRdb's copy, which holds only in-frame ones; the method was immunoSEQ multiplex PCR. This table has tens of thousands of clones, about nine tenths appearing once. Trimming removed 0 bases from V and 1 base from J, with 12 bases in between. CDR3 length: 16 residues. Germline CDR1 MNHEY, CDR2 SVGAGI. The sequence came from an adult with an advanced solid tumor such as melanoma, head and neck, liver or kidney cancer. Material: CD4+ or CD8+ T cells sorted from blood, obtained in a trial of the OX40 agonist ivuxolimab. This rearrangement joins TRBV6-5 to TRBJ1-2; TRBD1 might be the D (6 bases). CDR3 protein: CASSYSSGAGNYGYTF. DNA of the CDR3: TGTGCCAGCAGTTACTCTTCGGGGGCCGGTAACTATGGCTACACCTTC.